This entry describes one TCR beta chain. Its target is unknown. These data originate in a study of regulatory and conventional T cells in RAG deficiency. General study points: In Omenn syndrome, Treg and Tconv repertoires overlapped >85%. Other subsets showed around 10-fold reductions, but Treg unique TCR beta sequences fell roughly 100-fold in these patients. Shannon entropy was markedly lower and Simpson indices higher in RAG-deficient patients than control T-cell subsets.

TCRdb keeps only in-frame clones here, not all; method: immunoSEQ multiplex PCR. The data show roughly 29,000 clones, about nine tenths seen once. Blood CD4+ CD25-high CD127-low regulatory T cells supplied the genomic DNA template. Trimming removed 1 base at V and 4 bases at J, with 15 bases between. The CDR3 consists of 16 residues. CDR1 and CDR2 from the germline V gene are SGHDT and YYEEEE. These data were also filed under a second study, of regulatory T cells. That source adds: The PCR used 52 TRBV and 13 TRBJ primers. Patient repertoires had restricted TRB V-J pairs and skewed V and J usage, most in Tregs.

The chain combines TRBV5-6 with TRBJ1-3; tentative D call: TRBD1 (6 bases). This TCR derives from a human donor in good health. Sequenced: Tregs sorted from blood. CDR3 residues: CASSLSVRGSGNTIYF. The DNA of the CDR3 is TGTGCCAGCAGCTTGTCGGTCAGGGGATCAGGAAACACCATATATTTT.